The present entry profiles one T cell receptor (beta chain) with its context. Its target is unknown. This record belongs to a study of T cells in Graves' hyperthyroidism and ophthalmopathy. Overall study results and limits: Also found in blood were most expanded thyroid clonotypes above 0.001.

The CDR3 loop spans 13 amino acids. V was shortened by 7 bases and J by 7 bases, with 17 bases between the two germline ends. Germline assignment: CDR1 LNHDA and CDR2 SQIVND (reference sequence). It was RNA transcripts that yielded the amplified TCR beta CDR3 regions. First-round RT-PCR with HTBI primers amplified the TCR CDR3 region. Each CDR3 protein gets one entry after TCRdb re-called the multiplex PCR reads with MiXCR. Of around 540,000 distinct CDR3 sequences detected, approximately 44% appear once; the ten largest clones hold approximately 8.2%. Sequences were obtained from peripheral blood or thyroid tissue (not recorded which). This sequence was found in a woman between 18 and 29 years old with Graves' hyperthyroidism. This chain uses TRBV19 with TRBJ2-7; D is perhaps TRBD1 or TRBD2 (5 bases each). CDR3 DNA sequence: TGTGCCAGTATGGGGGACCTCTCTAGAGAGCAGTACTTC. It is translated as CASMGDLSREQYF.